This TCR beta chain was observed in a study of breast tumors, draining lymph nodes, adjacent tissues. Samples came from axillary lymph nodes draining the breast cancer. The germline V gene encodes CDR1 SGHVS and CDR2 FNYEAQ. V lost 5 bases and J 5 bases, leaving 13 bases between the germline ends. This CDR3 comprises 14 residues. TCRdb processed the multiplex PCR reads anew with MiXCR; each CDR3 protein has one entry. This sample has over 100,000 distinct CDR3 sequences, with more than 20% found just once. General study findings and limits: Most tumor T cells seemingly derive from lymph node, then expand in tumor. Tumors had less TCR diversity than lymph nodes, more than nontumor tissue. Luminal-like breast cancer showed significantly greater tumor-nontumor repertoire similarity than basal-like breast cancer did. Tumor T cell lymph node origin was a supported hypothesis, not proven.

This clonotype has at least ten counts. The antigen is undetermined. The sequence was obtained from a female donor with breast cancer. Some clones in this sample may be carry-over from other donors' samples. Sequenced input: axillary lymph node tissue. This sequence joins TRBV7-6 and TRBJ2-1; D is unclear. CDR3 nucleotide sequence: TGTGCCAGCAGCCAGGAAGCCAGTCACAATGAGCAGTTCTTC. Its protein is CASSQEASHNEQFF. Together with reference TRBV7-6 and TRBJ2-1, the CDR3 gives the full variable domain: GAGVSQSPRYKVTKRGQDVALRCDPISGHVSLYWYRQALGQGPEFLTYFNYEAQQDKSGLPNDRFSAERPEGSISTLTIQRTEQRDSAMYRCASSQEASHNEQFFGPGTRLTVL.